This T cell receptor (beta chain) was sequenced in a study of blood T cell repertoires in COVID-19 (dated by TCRdb to 2019 to 2021). Context from the whole study: Samples covering the acute and convalescent phases of COVID-19 were provided by collaborators in the United States, Italy and Spain. The material from the prospective study consisted of cDNA or gDNA derived from T cells, B-cell-depleted T cells, or PBMCs. The dataset comprised deeply sampled blood TCRbeta repertoires from subjects exposed to, actively infected with, or recovered from COVID-19. The repertoires were made available in a free public database intended to serve as a resource for research on the immune response to SARS-CoV-2. The samples were drawn from two sources: the first 160 participants of the ongoing ImmuneRACE study, and 1,200 or so subjects contributed by 6 global collaborators. A de-identified subject ID, COVID-19 status, age in years and sex were almost always included in the sample metadata. Where available, HLA class I and class II types were obtained from metadata supplied by the sample provider rather than from assay-based typing. The investigation overall reported the following: How much clinical and demographic metadata was included differed by source and by participant, and the metadata was provided uncurated.

The CDR3 goes from the cysteine to the phenylalanine over 14 residues. CDR3 DNA is the only sequence kept; it has 42 bases, read in frame from the first base. From a lookup of the germline V gene (reference sequence), CDR1 and CDR2 are LGHDT and YNNKEL. V is shortened by 2 bases, J by 3 bases, and the region joining them spans 8 bases. This clone was found once. Its antigen remains unidentified. No base quality values were provided; no much bigger clone lies one nucleotide off. Enrolling through a virtual design, the prospective study's participants ranged in age from roughly 18 to 95 years and lived across some 23 United States geographic areas. To assign participants to cohorts, the prospective study relied on clinical history that participants themselves reported in a screening survey and a study questionnaire. For ImmuneRACE Cohort 3, a participant was defined as recovered based on two consecutive negative NP/OP PCR tests, clearance by a healthcare professional, or resolution of symptoms. Mobile phlebotomists in the prospective study collected whole blood, serum and a nasopharyngeal or oropharyngeal swab from every participant. Over a roughly 2-month period, participants in the prospective study had the option of providing additional blood draws and questionnaires. Prospective study blood samples were shipped either frozen or at room temperature before DNA extraction.

The immunoSEQ Assay, a bias-controlled multiplex PCR, was used to amplify TCRbeta CDR3 regions from genomic DNA. From the authors' description of their analysis: Within the assay, amplification of reference gene primers was used to estimate how many nucleated cells each sample contained. To quantify the absolute abundance of each unique TCRbeta CDR3 rearrangement, sequence reads were collapsed and filtered. For each sample, productive Simpson clonality was calculated as the square root of Simpson's diversity index over productive rearrangements. This is the immuneACCESS table as TCRdb keeps it, with only in-frame sequences that have V and J called. A part of the clones is gone; compared with another copy, unresolved V genes explain less than half, and the rest is unexplained. That table is the source of V, J and clone size, and D and trimming were worked out from the DNA. The sample has about 250,000 clones on record, around 82% of them singletons. Approximately 3.6% of the sample comes from the top ten.

The sequence was obtained from a man in his fifties or sixties who had recovered from COVID-19. The sequencing input was PBMCs or T cells enriched from blood (not recorded which). Recombination joined TRBV3-1 (or the pseudogene TRBV3-2) with TRBJ1-3; the D gene remains uncertain. The DNA sequence is given as TGTGCCAGCAGCCAAAGCGAGAGTGGAAACACCATATATTTT. It codes for CASSQSESGNTIYF.